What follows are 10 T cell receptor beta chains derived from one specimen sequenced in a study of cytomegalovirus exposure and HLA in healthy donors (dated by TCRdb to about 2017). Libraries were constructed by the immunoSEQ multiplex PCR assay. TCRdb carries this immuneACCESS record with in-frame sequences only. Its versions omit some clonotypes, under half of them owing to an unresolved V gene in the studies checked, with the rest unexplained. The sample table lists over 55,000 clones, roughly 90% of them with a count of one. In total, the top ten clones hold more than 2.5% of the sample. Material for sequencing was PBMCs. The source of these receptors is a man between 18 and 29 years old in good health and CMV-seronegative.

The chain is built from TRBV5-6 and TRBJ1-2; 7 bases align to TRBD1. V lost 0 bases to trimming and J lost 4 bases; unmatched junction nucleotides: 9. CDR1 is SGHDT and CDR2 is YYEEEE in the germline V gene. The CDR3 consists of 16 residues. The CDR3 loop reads CASSLAITGDPYGYTF. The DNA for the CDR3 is TGTGCCAGCAGCTTGGCCATAACAGGGGACCCCTATGGCTACACCTTC.

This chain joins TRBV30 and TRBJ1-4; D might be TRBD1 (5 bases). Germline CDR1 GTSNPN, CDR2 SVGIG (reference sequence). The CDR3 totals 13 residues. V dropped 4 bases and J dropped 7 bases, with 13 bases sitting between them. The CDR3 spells CAWNRNPAEKLFF. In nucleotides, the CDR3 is TGTGCCTGGAACAGGAATCCGGCTGAAAAACTGTTTTTT.

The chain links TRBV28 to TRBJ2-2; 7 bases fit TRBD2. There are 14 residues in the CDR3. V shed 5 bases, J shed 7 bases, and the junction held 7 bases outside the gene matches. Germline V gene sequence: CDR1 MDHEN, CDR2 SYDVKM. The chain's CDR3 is CASSTGGRRGELFF. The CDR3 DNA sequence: TGTGCCAGCAGTACGGGAGGACGGCGCGGGGAGCTGTTTTTT.

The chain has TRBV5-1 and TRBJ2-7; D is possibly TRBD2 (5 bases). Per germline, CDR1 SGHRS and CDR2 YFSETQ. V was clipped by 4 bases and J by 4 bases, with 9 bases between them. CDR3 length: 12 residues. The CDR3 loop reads CASSPPGYEQYF. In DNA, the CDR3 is TGCGCCAGCAGCCCACCGGGGTACGAGCAGTACTTC.

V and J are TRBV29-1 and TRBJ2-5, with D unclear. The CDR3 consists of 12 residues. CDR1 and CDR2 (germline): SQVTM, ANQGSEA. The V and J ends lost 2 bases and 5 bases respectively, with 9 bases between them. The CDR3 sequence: CSVENPGETQYF. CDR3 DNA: TGCAGCGTTGAAAATCCCGGGGAGACCCAGTACTTC.

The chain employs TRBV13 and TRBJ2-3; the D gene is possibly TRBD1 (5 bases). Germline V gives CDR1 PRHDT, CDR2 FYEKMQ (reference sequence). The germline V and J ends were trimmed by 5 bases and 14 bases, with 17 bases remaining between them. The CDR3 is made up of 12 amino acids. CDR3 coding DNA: TGTGCCAGCAGCACCCCGCAGGGTGGTCGGTATTTT. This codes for CASSTPQGGRYF. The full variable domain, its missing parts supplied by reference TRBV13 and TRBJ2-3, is AAGVIQSPRHLIKEKRETATLKCYPIPRHDTVYWYQQGPGQDPQFLISFYEKMQSDKGSIPDRFSAQQFSDYHSELNMSSLELGDSALYFCASSTPQGGRYFGPGTRLTVL.

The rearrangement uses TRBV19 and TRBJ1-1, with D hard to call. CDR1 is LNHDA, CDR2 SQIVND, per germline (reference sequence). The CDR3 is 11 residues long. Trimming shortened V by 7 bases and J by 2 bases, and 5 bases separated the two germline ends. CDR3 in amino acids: CASTENTEAFF. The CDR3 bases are TGTGCCAGTACAGAAAACACTGAAGCTTTCTTT.

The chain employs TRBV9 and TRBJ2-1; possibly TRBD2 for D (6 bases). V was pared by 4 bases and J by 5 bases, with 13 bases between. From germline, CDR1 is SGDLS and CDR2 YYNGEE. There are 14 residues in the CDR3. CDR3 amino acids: CASSNRDWNNEQFF. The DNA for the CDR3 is TGTGCCAGCAGCAACCGGGACTGGAACAATGAGCAGTTCTTC.

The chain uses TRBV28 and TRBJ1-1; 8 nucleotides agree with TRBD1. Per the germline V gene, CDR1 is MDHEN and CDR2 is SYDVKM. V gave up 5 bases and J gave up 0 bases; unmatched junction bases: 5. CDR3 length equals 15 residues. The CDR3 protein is CASSGQGIMNTEAFF. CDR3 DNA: TGTGCCAGCAGTGGACAGGGTATCATGAACACTGAAGCTTTCTTT.

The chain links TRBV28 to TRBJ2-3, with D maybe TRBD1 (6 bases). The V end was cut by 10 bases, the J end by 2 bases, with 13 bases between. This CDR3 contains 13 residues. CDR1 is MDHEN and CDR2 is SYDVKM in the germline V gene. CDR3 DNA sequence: TGTGCCACCAGGGACACCCACACAGATACGCAGTATTTT. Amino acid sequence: CATRDTHTDTQYF. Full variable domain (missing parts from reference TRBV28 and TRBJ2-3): DVKVTQSSRYLVKRTGEKVFLECVQDMDHENMFWYRQDPGLGLRLIYFSYDVKMKEKGDIPEGYSVSREKKERFSLILESASTNQTSMYLCATRDTHTDTQYFGPGTRLTVL.